A selection of T cell receptor beta chains follows, all from one sample in a study of beta chain features in type 1 diabetes. Generated by immunoSEQ multiplex PCR, the TCRdb table keeps only in-frame clones and is missing some. In the table there are more than 95,000 clones, 15% to 20% of which are singletons. The specimen was central memory CD4+ T cells from blood. The receptors derive from a man between 18 and 35 years old with type 1 diabetes. CDR3s include the opening cysteine and the closing phenylalanine or tryptophan. A D gene is named only where the DNA matches it firmly. Expanded clones get a size class; other rows say once, few or many, or leave the size out.

D gene: TRBD1
V gene: TRBV29-1
J gene: TRBJ2-7
clone size: few
CDR3 protein: CSVTRDRGREQYF
CDR3 DNA: TGCAGCGTCACCCGGGACAGGGGTAGGGAGCAGTACTTC

D gene: TRBD2
V gene: TRBV28
J gene: TRBJ2-4
clone size: few
CDR3 protein: CASRPGGTTLKNIQYF
CDR3 DNA: TGTGCCAGCAGGCCCGGCGGGACTACCCTAAAAAACATTCAGTACTTC

D gene: TRBD2
V gene: TRBV4-3
J gene: TRBJ2-7
clone size: few
CDR3 protein: CASSREGDVPYEQYF
CDR3 DNA: TGCGCCAGCAGTCGGGAGGGCGACGTCCCCTACGAGCAGTACTTC

D gene: .
V gene: TRBV2
J gene: TRBJ2-2
clone size: .
CDR3 protein: CASSELGVNTGELFF
CDR3 DNA: TGTGCCAGCAGTGAATTGGGGGTGAACACCGGGGAGCTGTTTTTT

D gene: TRBD2
V gene: TRBV6-1
J gene: TRBJ2-3
clone size: once
CDR3 protein: CASSPISGSTDTQYF
CDR3 DNA: TGTGCCAGCAGTCCCATTAGCGGGAGCACAGATACGCAGTATTTT

D gene: .
V gene: TRBV4-3
J gene: TRBJ1-4
clone size: .
CDR3 protein: CASRGSHYNNEKLFF
CDR3 DNA: TGCGCCAGCAGGGGTTCCCACTACAATAATGAAAAACTGTTTTTT

D gene: TRBD1
V gene: TRBV29-1
J gene: TRBJ1-1
clone size: few
CDR3 protein: CSVVPKWTGWPEAFF
CDR3 DNA: TGCAGCGTTGTCCCGAAATGGACAGGGTGGCCTGAAGCTTTCTTT

D gene: TRBD2
V gene: TRBV28
J gene: TRBJ2-5
clone size: .
CDR3 protein: CASSSLAGGEETQYF
CDR3 DNA: TGTGCCAGCAGTTCACTAGCGGGAGGGGAAGAGACCCAGTACTTC

D gene: .
V gene: TRBV29-1
J gene: TRBJ2-3
clone size: .
CDR3 protein: CSGTGGEGTDTQYF
CDR3 DNA: TGCAGCGGTACTGGGGGAGAGGGCACAGATACGCAGTATTTT

D gene: .
V gene: TRBV5-1
J gene: TRBJ2-7
clone size: many
CDR3 protein: CASSLGPAGTSYEQYF
CDR3 DNA: TGCGCCAGCAGCTTAGGTCCCGCCGGGACCTCCTACGAGCAGTACTTC

D gene: .
V gene: TRBV4-3
J gene: TRBJ1-6
clone size: .
CDR3 protein: CASSQDPANNSPLHF
CDR3 DNA: TGCGCCAGCAGCCAAGATCCGGCGAATAATTCACCCCTCCACTTT

D gene: TRBD2
V gene: TRBV30
J gene: TRBJ2-3
clone size: .
CDR3 protein: CAWAGLAGSTTQYF
CDR3 DNA: TGTGCCTGGGCTGGACTAGCGGGATCTACCACGCAGTATTTT

D gene: TRBD1
V gene: TRBV28
J gene: TRBJ1-2
clone size: .
CDR3 protein: CASTDGQGAIANYGYTF
CDR3 DNA: TGTGCCAGCACCGATGGACAGGGGGCTATTGCTAACTATGGCTACACCTTC

D gene: .
V gene: TRBV6-5
J gene: TRBJ2-2
clone size: few
CDR3 protein: CASSPGAHPGELFF
CDR3 DNA: TGTGCCAGCAGCCCGGGAGCCCATCCCGGGGAGCTGTTTTTT

D gene: .
V gene: TRBV7-2
J gene: TRBJ2-7
clone size: .
CDR3 protein: CASSFYRDSYEQYF
CDR3 DNA: TGTGCCAGCAGCTTTTACAGGGACTCCTACGAGCAGTACTTC

D gene: TRBD2
V gene: TRBV30
J gene: TRBJ2-7
clone size: many
CDR3 protein: CAWSDSGRVQYF
CDR3 DNA: TGTGCCTGGAGTGATAGCGGGAGGGTGCAGTACTTC

D gene: TRBD2
V gene: TRBV9
J gene: TRBJ2-7
clone size: few
CDR3 protein: CASSVEATSGYSYEQYF
CDR3 DNA: TGTGCCAGCAGCGTAGAGGCAACTAGCGGATATTCTTACGAGCAGTACTTC